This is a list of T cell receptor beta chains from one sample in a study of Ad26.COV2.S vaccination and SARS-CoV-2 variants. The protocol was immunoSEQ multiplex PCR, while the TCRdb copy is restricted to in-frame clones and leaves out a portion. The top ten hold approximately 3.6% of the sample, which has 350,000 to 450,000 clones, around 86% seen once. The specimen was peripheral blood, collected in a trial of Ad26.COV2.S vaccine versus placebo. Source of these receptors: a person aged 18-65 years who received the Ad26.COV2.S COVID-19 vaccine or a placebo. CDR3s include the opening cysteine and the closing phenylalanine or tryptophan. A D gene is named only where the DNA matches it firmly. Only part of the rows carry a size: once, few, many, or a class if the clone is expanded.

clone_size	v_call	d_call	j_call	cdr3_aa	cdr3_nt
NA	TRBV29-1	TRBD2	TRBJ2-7	CSVEPGLPQKSSYEQYF	TGCAGCGTTGAACCGGGACTACCACAGAAATCCTCCTACGAGCAGTACTTC
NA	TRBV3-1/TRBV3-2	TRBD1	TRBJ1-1	CASSQPNRGSTEAFF	TGTGCCAGCAGCCAGCCCAACAGGGGGTCCACTGAAGCTTTCTTT
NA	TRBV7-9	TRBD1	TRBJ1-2	CASSSPSDRGSYGYTF	TGTGCCAGCAGCTCACCCTCCGACAGGGGGAGCTATGGCTACACCTTC
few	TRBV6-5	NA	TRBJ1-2	CASSSGRFYGYTF	TGTGCCAGCAGTTCTGGCCGCTTCTATGGCTACACCTTC
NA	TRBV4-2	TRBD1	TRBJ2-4	CASSQADRGLAKNIQYF	TGTGCCAGCAGCCAGGCGGACAGGGGACTAGCCAAAAACATTCAGTACTTC
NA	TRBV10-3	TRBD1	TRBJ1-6	CAISAINRGSPLHF	TGTGCCATCAGTGCCATAAACAGGGGTTCACCCCTCCACTTT
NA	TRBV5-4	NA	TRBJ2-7	CASSLGQGYYEQYF	TGTGCCAGCAGCTTGGGGCAGGGGTACTACGAGCAGTACTTC
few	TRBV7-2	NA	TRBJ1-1	CASSLGSSTEAFF	TGTGCCAGCAGCTTAGGGAGCAGCACTGAAGCTTTCTTT
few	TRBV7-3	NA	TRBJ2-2	CASSHSTGGILTGELFF	TGTGCCAGCAGCCACTCAACGGGCGGCATATTGACCGGGGAGCTGTTTTTT
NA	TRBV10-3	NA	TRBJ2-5	CAISPKVEETQYF	TGTGCCATCAGCCCAAAAGTAGAAGAGACCCAGTACTTC
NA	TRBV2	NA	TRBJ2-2	CASSGGVEELFF	TGTGCCAGCAGTGGAGGTGTAGAGGAGCTGTTTTTT
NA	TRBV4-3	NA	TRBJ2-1	CASSPSRSFEQFF	TGCGCCAGCAGCCCCTCGCGCAGCTTTGAGCAGTTCTTC
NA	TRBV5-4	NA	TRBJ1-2	CASQTETNYGYTF	TGTGCCAGCCAGACAGAAACTAACTATGGCTACACCTTC
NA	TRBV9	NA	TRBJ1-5	CASSRDINQPQHF	TGTGCCAGCAGCCGGGACATCAATCAGCCCCAGCATTTT
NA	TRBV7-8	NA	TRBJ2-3	CASSWRLDFADTQYF	TGTGCCAGCAGCTGGAGACTAGATTTCGCAGATACGCAGTATTTT
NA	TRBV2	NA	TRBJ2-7	CASSVRWEQYF	TGTGCCAGCAGTGTTCGTTGGGAGCAGTACTTC
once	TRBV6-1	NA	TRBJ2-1	CASSETPRERQFF	TGTGCCAGCAGTGAAACCCCGAGGGAAAGGCAGTTCTTC
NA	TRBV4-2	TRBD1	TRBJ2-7	CASSPGQGRYEQYF	TGTGCCAGCAGCCCAGGACAGGGGCGGTACGAGCAGTACTTC
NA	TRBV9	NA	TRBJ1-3	CASSVDGFGNTIYF	TGTGCCAGCAGCGTAGACGGGTTTGGAAACACCATATATTTT
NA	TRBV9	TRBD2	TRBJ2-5	CASSVVRAGDLKTQYF	TGTGCCAGCAGCGTAGTAAGAGCGGGGGACCTGAAGACCCAGTACTTC
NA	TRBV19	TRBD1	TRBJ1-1	CASSIGTAEAFF	TGTGCCAGTAGTATCGGGACAGCCGAAGCTTTCTTT
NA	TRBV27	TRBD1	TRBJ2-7	CASRFNRGDEQYF	TGTGCCAGCAGGTTTAACAGGGGAGACGAGCAGTACTTC
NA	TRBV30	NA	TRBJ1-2	CAWNQGHTF	TGTGCCTGGAACCAAGGACACACCTTC
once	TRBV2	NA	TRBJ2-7	CASKQGTYEQYF	TGTGCCAGCAAGCAGGGCACCTACGAGCAGTACTTC
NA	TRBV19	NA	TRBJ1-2	CASSPSGYGYTF	TGTGCCAGTAGCCCTAGCGGGTATGGCTACACCTTC
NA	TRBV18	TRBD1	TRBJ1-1	CASSSQGAHTEAFF	TGTGCCAGCTCATCACAGGGGGCGCACACTGAAGCTTTCTTT
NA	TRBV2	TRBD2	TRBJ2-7	CASRAGREVSYEQYF	TGTGCCAGCAGGGCCGGACGGGAGGTGTCCTACGAGCAGTACTTC
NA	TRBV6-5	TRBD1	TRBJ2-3	CASSTGTATQYF	TGTGCCAGCAGCACCGGGACAGCTACGCAGTATTTT
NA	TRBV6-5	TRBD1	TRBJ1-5	CASSIRSGQGRPQHF	TGTGCCAGCAGCATACGAAGCGGACAGGGTCGGCCCCAGCATTTT
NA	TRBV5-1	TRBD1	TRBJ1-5	CASSLDRVGNQPQHF	TGCGCCAGCAGTTTAGACAGGGTGGGCAATCAGCCCCAGCATTTT
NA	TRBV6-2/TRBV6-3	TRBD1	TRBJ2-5	CASSYEGQLRETQYF	TGTGCCAGCAGTTACGAGGGACAGCTCCGGGAGACCCAGTACTTC
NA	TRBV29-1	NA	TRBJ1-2	CSVPPQNTF	TGCAGCGTCCCCCCGCAGAACACCTTC
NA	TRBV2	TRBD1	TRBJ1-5	CASTSDRGGQPQHF	TGTGCCAGCACTTCGGACAGGGGAGGTCAGCCCCAGCATTTT
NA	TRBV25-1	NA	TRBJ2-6	CASSRRSTLTF	TGTGCCAGCAGCAGGCGTAGTACCCTGACTTTC
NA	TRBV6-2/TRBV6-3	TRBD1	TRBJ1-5	CASSYSSIGQESNQPQHF	TGTGCCAGCAGTTACTCGAGCATCGGACAGGAAAGCAATCAGCCCCAGCATTTT
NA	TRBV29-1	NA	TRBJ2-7	CSALTGNSSYEQYF	TGCAGCGCCCTGACAGGAAATAGCTCCTACGAGCAGTACTTC
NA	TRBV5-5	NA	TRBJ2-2	CASSLVGGTVTGELFF	TGTGCCAGCAGCTTGGTAGGCGGGACAGTAACCGGGGAGCTGTTTTTT
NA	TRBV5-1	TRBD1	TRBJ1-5	CASSPGTGNQPQHF	TGCGCCAGCAGCCCCGGGACAGGCAATCAGCCCCAGCATTTT
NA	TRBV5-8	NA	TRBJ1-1	CASSLEGNTEAFF	TGTGCCAGCAGCTTAGAGGGGAACACTGAAGCTTTCTTT
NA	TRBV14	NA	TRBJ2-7	CASSYITGAYEQYF	TGTGCCAGCAGTTACATTACGGGGGCCTACGAGCAGTACTTC
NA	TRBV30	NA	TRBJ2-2	CAWSVEKGYFTGELFF	TGTGCCTGGAGTGTAGAAAAGGGCTATTTTACCGGGGAGCTGTTTTTT
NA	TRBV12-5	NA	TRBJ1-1	CASGLDSGVNTEAFF	TGTGCTAGTGGTTTGGACTCCGGGGTGAACACTGAAGCTTTCTTT